This T cell receptor (beta chain) was captured in a study of blood T cells in healthy people across ages. Study-level results: Getting older went along with TCR beta diversity per million T cells dropping roughly linearly. Long-lived donors carried more naive CD4+ cells and greater diversity than aged donors.

Worth noting for this clonotype: Its cognate antigen is unknown.

CDR1 and CDR2 from the germline V gene are SGHTA and FQGTGA. V was shortened by 5 bases and J by 6 bases, with 10 bases between the two germline ends. This CDR3 has 13 amino acids. Next came a second PCR, run for 7 to 11 cycles, which used a sample-barcoded 5' primer along with a J-beta primer mix. TCRdb recomputed calls from the 5' RACE reads with MiXCR, one row per CDR3 protein. The table shows about 570,000 distinct CDR3 sequences, with 25% to 30% occurring only once. The chain has TRBV7-3 and TRBJ2-2, with D perhaps TRBD1 (6 bases). The sequence was obtained from a woman aged 65 to 85 in good health. The specimen was blood. This CDR3 reads CASSRNRAGELFF. CDR3 DNA: TGTGCCAGCAGCCGGAACAGGGCCGGGGAGCTGTTTTTT.